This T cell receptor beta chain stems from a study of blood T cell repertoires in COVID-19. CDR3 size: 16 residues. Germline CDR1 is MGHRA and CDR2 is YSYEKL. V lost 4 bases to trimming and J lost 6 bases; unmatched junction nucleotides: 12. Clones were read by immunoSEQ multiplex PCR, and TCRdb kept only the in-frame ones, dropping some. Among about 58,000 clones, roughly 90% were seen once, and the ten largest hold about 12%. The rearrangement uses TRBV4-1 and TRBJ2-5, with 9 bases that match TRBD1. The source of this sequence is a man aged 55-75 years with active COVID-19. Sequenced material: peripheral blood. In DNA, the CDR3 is TGCGCCAGCAGCCGTATCGGACAGGGGAGGGCCAAGACCCAGTACTTC. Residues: CASSRIGQGRAKTQYF.